This T cell receptor (beta chain) was captured in a study of cytomegalovirus exposure and HLA in healthy donors. PCR employed 60 Vbeta and 13 Jbeta primers. Measured with immunoSEQ multiplex PCR; TCRdb has only the in-frame clones, and not every one. Of some 110,000 clones in the sample, about three fifths were seen once. Germline values: CDR1 SGHDN, CDR2 FVKESK. V gave up 3 bases and J gave up 0 bases, with 14 bases separating them. The length of the CDR3 is 16 residues. The sequence came from a woman aged 40 to 49 in good health and CMV-seropositive. Sequenced input: PBMCs. The rearrangement joins TRBV14 to TRBJ1-1, with D perhaps TRBD1 (5 bases). The CDR3 protein is CASSHSGGALNTEAFF. CDR3 nucleotides: TGTGCCAGCAGCCATTCCGGAGGGGCGTTGAACACTGAAGCTTTCTTT.